This T cell receptor beta chain was recovered during a study of blood T cell repertoires in COVID-19. Turning to the study itself: PBMCs, B-cell-depleted T cells, or T cells were the source of the cDNA or gDNA that made up the material.

Original methodology: Estimates of nucleated cell counts were drawn from the amplification of reference gene primers. TCRdb's copy holds only in-frame clones and misses some; the assay was immunoSEQ multiplex PCR. Clone size and V and J calls were adopted from that table, with D and trimming inferred from the DNA. The table includes approximately 70,000 clones, under 95% detected once. With V trimmed by 7 bases and J by 3 bases, 7 bases remained unmatched. Germline V gives CDR1 MNHEY, CDR2 SVGAGI. The CDR3 runs 15 residues. The sequenced sample consisted of peripheral blood. The rearrangement joins TRBV6-5 to TRBJ2-1; 9 bases map to TRBD2. The sequence derives from a woman aged 55-70 years with active COVID-19. The CDR3 region has the DNA TGTGCCAGCACCCGACGGACTAGCGACTACAATGAGCAGTTCTTC. Its translation: CASTRRTSDYNEQFF.